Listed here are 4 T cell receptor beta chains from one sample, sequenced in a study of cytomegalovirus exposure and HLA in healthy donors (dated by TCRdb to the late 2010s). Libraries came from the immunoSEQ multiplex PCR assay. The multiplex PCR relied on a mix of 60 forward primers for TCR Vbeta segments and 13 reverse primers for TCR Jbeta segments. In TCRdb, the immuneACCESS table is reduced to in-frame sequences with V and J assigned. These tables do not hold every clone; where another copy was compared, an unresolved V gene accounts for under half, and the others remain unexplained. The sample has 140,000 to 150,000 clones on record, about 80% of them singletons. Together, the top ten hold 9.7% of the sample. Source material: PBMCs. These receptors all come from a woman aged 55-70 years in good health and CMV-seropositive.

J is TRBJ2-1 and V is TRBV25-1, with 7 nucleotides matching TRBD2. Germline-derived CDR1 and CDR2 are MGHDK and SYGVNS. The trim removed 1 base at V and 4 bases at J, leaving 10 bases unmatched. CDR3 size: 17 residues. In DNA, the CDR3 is TGTGCCAGCAGTGAATTCGTAAAGGGGCGGGAGTACAATGAGCAGTTCTTC. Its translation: CASSEFVKGREYNEQFF.

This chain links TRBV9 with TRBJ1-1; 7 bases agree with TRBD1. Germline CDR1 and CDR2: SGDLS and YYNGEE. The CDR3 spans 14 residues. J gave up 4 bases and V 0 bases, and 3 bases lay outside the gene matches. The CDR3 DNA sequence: TGTGCCAGCAGCGTAGAATCAGGGGGCACTGAAGCTTTCTTT. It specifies CASSVESGGTEAFF.

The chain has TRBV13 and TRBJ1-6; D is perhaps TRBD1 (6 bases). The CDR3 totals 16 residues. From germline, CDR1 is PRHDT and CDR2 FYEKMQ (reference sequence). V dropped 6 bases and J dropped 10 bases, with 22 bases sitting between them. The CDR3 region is CASSQFFRDMGSPLHF. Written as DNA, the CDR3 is TGTGCCAGCAGTCAATTCTTCCGGGACATGGGGTCACCCCTCCACTTT.

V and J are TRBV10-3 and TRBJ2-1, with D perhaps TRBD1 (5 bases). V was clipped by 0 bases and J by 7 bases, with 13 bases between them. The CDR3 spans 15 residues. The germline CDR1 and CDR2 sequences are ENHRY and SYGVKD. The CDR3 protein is CAISESGQGWNEQFF. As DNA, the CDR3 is TGTGCCATCAGTGAGTCGGGTCAGGGTTGGAATGAGCAGTTCTTC.